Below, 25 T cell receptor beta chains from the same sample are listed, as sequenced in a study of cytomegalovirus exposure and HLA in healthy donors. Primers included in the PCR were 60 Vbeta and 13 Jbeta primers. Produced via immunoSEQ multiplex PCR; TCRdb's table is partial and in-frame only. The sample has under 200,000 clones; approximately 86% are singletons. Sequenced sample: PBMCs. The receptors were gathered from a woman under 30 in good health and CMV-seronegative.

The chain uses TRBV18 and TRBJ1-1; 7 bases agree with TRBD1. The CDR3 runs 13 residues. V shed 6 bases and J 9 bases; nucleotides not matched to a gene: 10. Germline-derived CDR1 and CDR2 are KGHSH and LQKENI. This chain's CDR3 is CASSQGDSQKAFF. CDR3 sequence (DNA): TGTGCCAGCTCCCAAGGGGACAGCCAAAAAGCTTTCTTT.

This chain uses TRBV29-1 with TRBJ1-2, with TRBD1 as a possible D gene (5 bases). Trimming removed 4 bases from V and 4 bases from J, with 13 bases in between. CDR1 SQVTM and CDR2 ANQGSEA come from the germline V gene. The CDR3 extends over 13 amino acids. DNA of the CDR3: TGCAGCGTTGGGGTCAGGGATCCCTATGGCTACACCTTC. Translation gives CSVGVRDPYGYTF.

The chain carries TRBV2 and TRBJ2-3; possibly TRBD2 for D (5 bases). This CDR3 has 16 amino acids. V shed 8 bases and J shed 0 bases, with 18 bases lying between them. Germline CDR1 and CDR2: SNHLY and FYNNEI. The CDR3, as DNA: TGTGCCAGCGAGGACTTTCGAACTTCTAGCACAGATACGCAGTATTTT. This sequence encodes CASEDFRTSSTDTQYF.

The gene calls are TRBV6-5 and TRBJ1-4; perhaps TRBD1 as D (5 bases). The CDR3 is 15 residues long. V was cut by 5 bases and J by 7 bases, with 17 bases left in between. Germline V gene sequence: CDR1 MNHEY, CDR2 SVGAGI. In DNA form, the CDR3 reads TGTGCCAGCAGTGGGGCAGGGATTAGTTTTGAAAAACTGTTTTTT. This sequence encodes CASSGAGISFEKLFF.

The CDR3 protein is CASSVGLAVNEQYF. CDR3 DNA: TGTGCCAGTAGCGTCGGACTAGCCGTCAACGAGCAGTACTTC. The chain recombines TRBV19 with TRBJ2-7; 8 bases line up with TRBD2. CDR1 is LNHDA and CDR2 is SQIVND in the germline V gene (reference sequence). The J segment lost 5 bases and the V segment lost 6 bases, leaving 9 bases of the junction unmatched. The CDR3 loop spans 14 amino acids.

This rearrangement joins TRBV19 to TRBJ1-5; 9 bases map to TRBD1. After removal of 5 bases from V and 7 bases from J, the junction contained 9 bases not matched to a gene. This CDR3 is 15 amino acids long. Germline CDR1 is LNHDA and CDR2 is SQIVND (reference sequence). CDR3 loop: CASSFGTGTRQPQHF. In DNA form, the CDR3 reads TGTGCCAGTAGTTTCGGGACAGGGACCCGGCAGCCCCAGCATTTT.

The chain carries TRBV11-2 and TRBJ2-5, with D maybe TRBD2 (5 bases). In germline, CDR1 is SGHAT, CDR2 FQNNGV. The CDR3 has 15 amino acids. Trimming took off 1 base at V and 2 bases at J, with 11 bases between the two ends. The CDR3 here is CASSLGLALQETQYF. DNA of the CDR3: TGTGCCAGCAGCTTAGGTTTAGCGCTACAAGAGACCCAGTACTTC.

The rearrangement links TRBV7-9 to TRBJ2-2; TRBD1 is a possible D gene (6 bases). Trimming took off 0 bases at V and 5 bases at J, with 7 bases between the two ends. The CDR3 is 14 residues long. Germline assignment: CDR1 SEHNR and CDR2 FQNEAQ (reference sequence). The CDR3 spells CASSLAGQTGELFF. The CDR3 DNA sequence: TGTGCCAGCAGCTTAGCGGGACAAACCGGGGAGCTGTTTTTT. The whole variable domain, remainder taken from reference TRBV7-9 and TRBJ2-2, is DTGVSQNPRHKITKRGQNVTFRCDPISEHNRLYWYRQTLGQGPEFLTYFQNEAQLEKSRLLSDRFSAERPKGSFSTLEIQRTEQGDSAMYLCASSLAGQTGELFFGEGSRLTVL.

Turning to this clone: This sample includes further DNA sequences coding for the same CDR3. The CDR3, as DNA: TGTGCCAGCAGCTTTTCTGGGGCCCGGGAGCAGTACTTC. Its protein is CASSFSGAREQYF. The chain links TRBV7-2 to TRBJ2-7; D is perhaps TRBD1 (5 bases). The V gene's germline CDR1 is SGHTA and CDR2 FQGNSA. V lost 3 bases and J lost 7, with 13 bases in between. The CDR3 consists of 13 residues.

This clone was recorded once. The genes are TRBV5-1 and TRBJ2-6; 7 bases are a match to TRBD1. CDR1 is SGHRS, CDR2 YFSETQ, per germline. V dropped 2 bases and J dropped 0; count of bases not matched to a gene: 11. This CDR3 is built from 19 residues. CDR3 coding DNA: TGCGCCAGCAGCTTTAATCAACAGGGGAGACACTCTGGGGCCAACGTCCTGACTTTC. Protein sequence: CASSFNQQGRHSGANVLTF.

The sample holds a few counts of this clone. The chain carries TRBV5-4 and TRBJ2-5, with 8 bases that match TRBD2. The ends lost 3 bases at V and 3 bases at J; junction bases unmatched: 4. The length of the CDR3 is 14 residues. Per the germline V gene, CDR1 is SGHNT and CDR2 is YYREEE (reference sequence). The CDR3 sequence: CASSYAAGEETQYF. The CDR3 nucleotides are TGTGCCAGCAGCTATGCAGCGGGAGAAGAGACCCAGTACTTC.

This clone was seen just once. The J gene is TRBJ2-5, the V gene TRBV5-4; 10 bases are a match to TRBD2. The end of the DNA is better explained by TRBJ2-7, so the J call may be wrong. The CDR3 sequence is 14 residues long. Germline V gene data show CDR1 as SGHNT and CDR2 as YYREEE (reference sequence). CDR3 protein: CASRPTSGYDEQYF. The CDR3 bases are TGTGCCAGCAGACCGACTAGCGGGTACGACGAGCAGTACTTC.

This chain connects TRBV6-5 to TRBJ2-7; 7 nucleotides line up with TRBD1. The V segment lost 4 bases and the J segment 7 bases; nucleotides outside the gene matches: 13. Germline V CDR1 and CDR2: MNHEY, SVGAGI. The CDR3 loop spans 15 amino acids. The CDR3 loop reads CASSSPNRGSGEQYF. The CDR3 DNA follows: TGTGCCAGCAGTTCCCCTAACAGGGGATCGGGAGAGCAGTACTTC.

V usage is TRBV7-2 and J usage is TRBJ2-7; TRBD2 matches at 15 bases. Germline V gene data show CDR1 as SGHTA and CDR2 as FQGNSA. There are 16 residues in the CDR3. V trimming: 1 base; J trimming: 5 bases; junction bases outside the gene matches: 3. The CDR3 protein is CASSLVGLAGGNEQYF. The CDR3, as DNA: TGTGCCAGCAGCTTAGTAGGACTAGCGGGGGGGAACGAGCAGTACTTC.

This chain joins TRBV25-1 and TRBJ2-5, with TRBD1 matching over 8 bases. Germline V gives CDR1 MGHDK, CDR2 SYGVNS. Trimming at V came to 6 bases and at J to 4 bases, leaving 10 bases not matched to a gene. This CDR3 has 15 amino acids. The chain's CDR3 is CASSLGQGGAETQYF. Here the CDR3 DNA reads TGTGCCAGCAGCCTCGGACAGGGTGGAGCAGAGACCCAGTACTTC. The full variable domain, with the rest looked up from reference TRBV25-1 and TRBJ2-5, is EADIYQTPRYLVIGTGKKITLECSQTMGHDKMYWYQQDPGMELHLIHYSYGVNSTEKGDLSSESTVSRIRTEHFPLTLESARPSHTSQYLCASSLGQGGAETQYFGPGTRLLVL.

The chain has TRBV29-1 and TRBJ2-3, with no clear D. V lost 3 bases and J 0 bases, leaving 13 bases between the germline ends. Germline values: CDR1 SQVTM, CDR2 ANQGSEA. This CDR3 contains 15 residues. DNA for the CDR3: TGCAGCGTTGACCTGAGCCGGGTTAGCACAGATACGCAGTATTTT. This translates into CSVDLSRVSTDTQYF.

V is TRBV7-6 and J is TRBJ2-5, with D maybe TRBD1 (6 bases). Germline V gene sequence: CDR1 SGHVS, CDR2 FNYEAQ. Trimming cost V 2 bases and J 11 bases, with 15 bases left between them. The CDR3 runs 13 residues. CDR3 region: CASSLRMTGPQYF. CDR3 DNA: TGTGCCAGCAGCTTACGTATGACAGGTCCGCAGTACTTC.

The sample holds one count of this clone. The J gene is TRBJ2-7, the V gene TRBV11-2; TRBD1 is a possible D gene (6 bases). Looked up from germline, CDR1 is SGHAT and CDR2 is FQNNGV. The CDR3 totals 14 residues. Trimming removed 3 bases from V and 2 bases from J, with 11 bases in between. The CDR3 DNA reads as TGTGCCAGCAGCTTTGCGGACAGCCCCTACGAGCAGTACTTC. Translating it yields CASSFADSPYEQYF.

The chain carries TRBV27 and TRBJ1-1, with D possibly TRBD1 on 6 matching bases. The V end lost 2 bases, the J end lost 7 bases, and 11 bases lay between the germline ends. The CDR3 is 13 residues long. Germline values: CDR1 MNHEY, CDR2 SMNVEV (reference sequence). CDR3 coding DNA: TGTGCCAGCAGTTTAGCAGGGGCTTATGAAGCTTTCTTT. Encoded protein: CASSLAGAYEAFF.

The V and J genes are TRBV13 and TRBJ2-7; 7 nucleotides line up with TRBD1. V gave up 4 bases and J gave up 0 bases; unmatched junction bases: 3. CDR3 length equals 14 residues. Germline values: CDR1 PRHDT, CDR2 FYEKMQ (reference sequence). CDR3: CASSWGQLSYEQYF. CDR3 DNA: TGTGCCAGCAGCTGGGGACAGCTCTCCTACGAGCAGTACTTC. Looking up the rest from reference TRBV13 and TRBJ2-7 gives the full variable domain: AAGVIQSPRHLIKEKRETATLKCYPIPRHDTVYWYQQGPGQDPQFLISFYEKMQSDKGSIPDRFSAQQFSDYHSELNMSSLELGDSALYFCASSWGQLSYEQYFGPGTRLTVT.

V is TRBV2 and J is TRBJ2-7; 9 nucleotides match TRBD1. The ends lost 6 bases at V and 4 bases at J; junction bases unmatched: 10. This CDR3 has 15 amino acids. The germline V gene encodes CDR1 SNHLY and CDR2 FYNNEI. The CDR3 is CASRMTRDRAYEQYF. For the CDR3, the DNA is TGTGCCAGCAGGATGACCCGGGACAGGGCGTACGAGCAGTACTTC.

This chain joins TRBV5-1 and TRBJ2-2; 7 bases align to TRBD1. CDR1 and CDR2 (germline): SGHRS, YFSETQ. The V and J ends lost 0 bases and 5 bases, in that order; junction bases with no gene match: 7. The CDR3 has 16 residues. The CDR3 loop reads CASSLGYSGQTGELFF. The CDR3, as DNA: TGCGCCAGCAGCTTGGGGTATTCGGGACAGACCGGGGAGCTGTTTTTT.

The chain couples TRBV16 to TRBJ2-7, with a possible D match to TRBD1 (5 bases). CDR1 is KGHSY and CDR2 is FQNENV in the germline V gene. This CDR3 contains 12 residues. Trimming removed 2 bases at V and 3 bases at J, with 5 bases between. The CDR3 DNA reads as TGTGCCAGCAGCCAACAGGGCTACGAGCAGTACTTC. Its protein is CASSQQGYEQYF.

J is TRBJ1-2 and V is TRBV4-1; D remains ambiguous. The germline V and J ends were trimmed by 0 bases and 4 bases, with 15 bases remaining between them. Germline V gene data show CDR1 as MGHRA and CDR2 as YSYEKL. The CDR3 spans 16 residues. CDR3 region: CASSQEADLLSYGYTF. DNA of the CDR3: TGCGCCAGCAGCCAAGAGGCAGATCTACTAAGCTATGGCTACACCTTC.

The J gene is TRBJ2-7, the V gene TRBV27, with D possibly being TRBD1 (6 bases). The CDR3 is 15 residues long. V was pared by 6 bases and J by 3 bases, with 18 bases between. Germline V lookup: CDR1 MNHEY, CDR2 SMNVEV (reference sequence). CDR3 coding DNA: TGTGCCAGCAGACACGGCCAGACAGGTCGCTACGAGCAGTACTTC. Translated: CASRHGQTGRYEQYF.